These 3 T cell receptor beta chains were all obtained from the same sample, sequenced in a study of siplizumab effects on memory and regulatory T cells. Assay used: immunoSEQ multiplex PCR; TCRdb lists only in-frame clones, some missing. Seen here are some 97,000 clones, approximately 92% observed once, and the top ten hold approximately 0.15%. The sequenced sample consisted of CD4+ T cells sorted from blood. The receptors come from a human donor in good health.

This clone was detected only once. The rearrangement uses TRBV28 and TRBJ1-1; D is unclear. The germline V gene has CDR1 MDHEN and CDR2 SYDVKM. The CDR3 totals 12 residues. V was cut by 2 bases and J by 8 bases, with 9 bases left in between. The chain's CDR3 is CASSLRKGEAFF. The DNA for the CDR3 is TGTGCCAGCAGTTTACGGAAGGGCGAAGCTTTCTTT.

In DNA form, the CDR3 reads TGTGCCAGCAGCTCCGACAGGGGGAACTACGAGCAGTACTTC. As protein: CASSSDRGNYEQYF. The gene calls are TRBV11-3 and TRBJ2-7, with 9 bases fitting TRBD1. The CDR3 has 14 residues. With 4 bases clipped from V and 3 bases from J, the junction kept 4 bases outside the gene matches. Looked up from germline, CDR1 is SGHNT and CDR2 is YENEEA.

The CDR3 is CATTGRSAVTQYF. Written as DNA, the CDR3 is TGTGCCACTACGGGCAGATCGGCGGTTACGCAGTATTTT. The chain combines TRBV15 with TRBJ2-3; D ambiguous. The CDR3 runs 13 residues. CDR1 and CDR2 from the germline V gene are LNHNV and YYDKDF (reference sequence). V was trimmed by 9 bases and J by 8 bases, leaving 18 bases between them.